This T cell receptor beta chain emerged from a study of CD8+ T cells in alopecia areata. Whole-study context: The drug, oral tofacitinib, was given to treated patients at 5 to 10 mg twice daily. Affected scalp percentage gauged treated patients' severity.

Study results and caveats: Tofacitinib significantly brought down scalp clonality and expanded CD8+ clones among top 100. One nonresponder makes the tie between baseline CD8+ expansion and response uncertain.

Treatment reported: oral pan-JAK inhibitor, 5-10 mg twice daily. The V and J ends lost 0 bases and 16 bases respectively, with 17 bases between them. This CDR3 contains 13 residues. The germline V gene encodes CDR1 SGHRS and CDR2 YFSETQ. It was cDNA, reverse transcribed from extracted RNA, that served as the sequencing template. The data were produced by immunoSEQ multiplex PCR, yet TCRdb's version contains in-frame clones alone and is incomplete. This sample yields fewer than 250,000 clones, of which 64% are seen a single time; roughly 4.2% belongs to the top ten. Regarding this clone: Its specificity is unknown.

The chain carries TRBV5-1 and TRBJ2-1; D perhaps matches TRBD2 (6 bases). This clonotype originated in a human donor with alopecia areata. The source material was CD4+ T cells sorted from blood, sampled at week 4, from a patient treated with tofacitinib. CDR3 bases: TGCGCCAGCAGCTTGGACTTGGGACGGGGGATTTTCTTC. It translates to CASSLDLGRGIFF.